What follows are 18 T cell receptor beta chains derived from one specimen sequenced in a study of STAT5B mutations in CD4+ large granular lymphocyte leukemia. The repertoire was sequenced with immunoSEQ multiplex PCR; TCRdb's copy has only in-frame clones and lacks some. The sample holds roughly 36,000 clones; roughly 65% are singletons and the top ten take less than 3%. Sequencing used CD4+ T cells from blood buffy coats. The source of these receptors is a human donor in good health.

The sample holds a few counts of this clone. The CDR3 nucleotides are TGTGCCAGCAGCGCGCACAGGGCATCTAACTATGGCTACACCTTC. Residues: CASSAHRASNYGYTF. The genes are TRBV11-2 and TRBJ1-2; D perhaps matches TRBD1 (6 bases). The V gene's germline CDR1 is SGHAT and CDR2 FQNNGV. With 5 bases removed from V and 0 bases from J, the gap between germline ends came to 13 bases. This CDR3 is 15 amino acids long.

This clone was seen a few times. CDR3: CASSPRYMNTEAFF. The CDR3 DNA follows: TGTGCCAGCAGCCCCAGATATATGAACACTGAAGCTTTCTTT. V usage is TRBV6-5 and J usage is TRBJ1-1; D remains unclear. Germline CDR1 reads MNHEY; CDR2 reads SVGAGI. The V gene lost 6 bases and the J gene lost 0 bases, with 11 bases spanning the gap. CDR3 length equals 14 residues.

J is TRBJ1-2 and V is TRBV7-9; D gene unclear. The germline gives CDR1 SEHNR, CDR2 FQNEAQ (reference sequence). The ends were cut back, 0 bases at V and 5 bases at J, with 4 bases in the middle. CDR3 length: 12 residues. CDR3 DNA sequence: TGTGCCAGCAGCTTAGCCAGTTATGGCTACACCTTC. Its translation is CASSLASYGYTF.

This chain uses TRBV4-1 with TRBJ1-5; D is ambiguous. This CDR3 has 14 amino acids. Trimming cost V 0 bases and J 0 bases, with 3 bases left between them. CDR1 MGHRA and CDR2 YSYEKL come from the germline V gene. CDR3 amino acids: CASSQESSNQPQHF. In DNA, the CDR3 is TGCGCCAGCAGCCAAGAGAGTAGCAATCAGCCCCAGCATTTT.

The chain employs TRBV6-5 and TRBJ1-2; D is unresolved. The V end lost 2 bases, the J end lost 8 bases, and 15 bases lay between the germline ends. From germline, CDR1 is MNHEY and CDR2 SVGAGI. This CDR3 is built from 14 residues. The CDR3 loop is CASSYDSWVGGYTF. Here the CDR3 DNA reads TGTGCCAGCAGTTACGATAGTTGGGTTGGGGGCTACACCTTC.

This chain connects TRBV7-3 to TRBJ2-2; tentatively, D is TRBD1 (7 bases). The germline V gene encodes CDR1 SGHTA and CDR2 FQGTGA. V lost 3 bases, J lost 2 bases, and 10 bases lay in between. This CDR3 spans 15 amino acids. In nucleotides, the CDR3 is TGTGCCAGCAGCTTCCAGGGGGGAAACACCGGGGAGCTGTTTTTT. Translation: CASSFQGGNTGELFF.

J is TRBJ1-2 and V is TRBV7-6; 11 bases align to TRBD1. Per germline, CDR1 SGHVS and CDR2 FNYEAQ. V was pared by 5 bases and J by 6 bases, with 5 bases of the junction left unmatched. The CDR3 extends over 14 amino acids. In nucleotides, the CDR3 is TGTGCCAGCAGCGAGGGACAGGGGGATAATGGCTACACCTTC. Its protein is CASSEGQGDNGYTF.

V is TRBV11-2 and J is TRBJ1-2; D unclear. The CDR3 extends over 12 amino acids. The germline V gene encodes CDR1 SGHAT and CDR2 FQNNGV. V lost 2 bases to trimming and J lost 0 bases, with 1 base between them. The CDR3 bases are TGTGCCAGCAGCTTAACTAACTATGGCTACACCTTC. Its protein is CASSLTNYGYTF.

This chain connects TRBV6-6 to TRBJ1-6, with a possible D match to TRBD1 (5 bases). Germline V CDR1 and CDR2: MNHNY, SVGAGI (reference sequence). The CDR3 is 15 residues long. V lost 5 bases and J 8 bases, leaving 16 bases between the germline ends. The CDR3: CASSSRGEVYSPLHF. The CDR3, as DNA: TGTGCCAGCAGTAGTCGAGGGGAGGTATATTCACCCCTCCACTTT.

The CDR3: CASSVGTSRGEQFF. The CDR3 DNA sequence: TGTGCCAGCAGCGTTGGGACTTCCCGGGGTGAGCAGTTCTTC. The chain uses TRBV9 and TRBJ2-1, with a possible D match to TRBD2 (6 bases). The CDR3 covers 14 residues. Germline CDR1 SGDLS, CDR2 YYNGEE. V lost 2 bases to trimming and J lost 9 bases, with 15 bases between them.

The CDR3, as DNA: TGTGCCTGGGCGAATTGGGGGGGGGCCTACAATGAGCAGTTCTTC. It encodes CAWANWGGAYNEQFF. The genes are TRBV30 and TRBJ2-1, with 7 bases that match TRBD2. This CDR3 spans 15 amino acids. Germline-derived CDR1 and CDR2 are GTSNPN and SVGIG (reference sequence). V lost 5 bases and J lost 2; bases outside the gene matches: 9.

The J gene is TRBJ1-2, the V gene TRBV7-9, with D possibly matching TRBD1 (5 bases). Germline CDR1 reads SEHNR; CDR2 reads FQNEAQ (reference sequence). Trimming stripped 5 bases from V and 5 bases from J, with 9 bases between. The CDR3 has 12 amino acids. CDR3 loop: CASSVAGYGYTF. The CDR3 DNA reads as TGTGCCAGCAGCGTCGCAGGGTATGGCTACACCTTC.

This clone was detected only once. The rearrangement joins TRBV7-2 to TRBJ2-5, with unresolved D. Germline V lookup: CDR1 SGHTA, CDR2 FQGNSA. The CDR3 is 13 residues long. Deletions cut 1 base from V and 5 bases from J, with 8 bases between. This CDR3 reads CASSLGAPETQYF. DNA for the CDR3: TGTGCCAGCAGCTTAGGAGCCCCGGAGACCCAGTACTTC.

The chain combines TRBV9 with TRBJ2-4, with TRBD2 as a possible D gene (5 bases). V lost 4 bases and J lost 6, with 14 bases in between. Germline lookup yields CDR1 SGDLS and CDR2 YYNGEE. CDR3 length equals 14 residues. The CDR3 is CASSPSDFINIQYF. CDR3 bases: TGTGCCAGCAGCCCGTCGGACTTTATAAACATTCAGTACTTC.

The rearrangement links TRBV5-1 to TRBJ2-1, with 11 bases that match TRBD2. CDR1 is SGHRS and CDR2 is YFSETQ in the germline V gene. The CDR3 has 15 amino acids. V lost 4 bases, J lost 8 bases, and 8 bases stayed unmatched. The CDR3 loop reads CASSTLAGGPHEQFF. DNA for the CDR3: TGCGCCAGCAGCACCTTAGCGGGGGGGCCCCATGAGCAGTTCTTC.

The J gene is TRBJ2-5, the V gene TRBV4-3; D is ambiguous. Between the trimmed V and J ends, which lost 1 base and 5 bases, there was a span of 14 bases. The CDR3 covers 15 residues. From germline, CDR1 is LGHNA and CDR2 YSLEER. Here the CDR3 DNA reads TGCGCCAGCAGCCAAGTGGCAGTAGGTATCGAGACCCAGTACTTC. Residues: CASSQVAVGIETQYF.

The chain joins TRBV7-8 to TRBJ1-5, with no clear D. Germline CDR1 and CDR2: SGHVS and FQNEAQ. The CDR3 consists of 14 residues. Trimming shortened V by 4 bases and J by 9 bases, and 16 bases separated the two germline ends. Written as DNA, the CDR3 is TGTGCCAGCAGCTCCCTTGAGAATTCAGGGCCCCAGCATTTT. Its translation is CASSSLENSGPQHF. Using reference TRBV7-8 and TRBJ1-5 for the parts outside the CDR3, the full variable domain is GAGVSQSPRYKVAKRGQDVALRCDPISGHVSLFWYQQALGQGPEFLTYFQNEAQLDKSGLPSDRFFAERPEGSVSTLKIQRTQQEDSAVYLCASSSLENSGPQHFGDGTRLSIL.

The rearrangement uses TRBV11-2 and TRBJ1-6; no reliable D call. Trimming pared 5 bases from V and 5 bases from J, leaving 10 bases between. Germline V gene data show CDR1 as SGHAT and CDR2 as FQNNGV. The CDR3 totals 14 residues. For the CDR3, the DNA is TGTGCCAGCAGCCCGTGGGCGGATAATTCACCCCTCCACTTT. Its translation is CASSPWADNSPLHF. The whole variable domain, remainder taken from reference TRBV11-2 and TRBJ1-6, is EAGVAQSPRYKIIEKRQSVAFWCNPISGHATLYWYQQILGQGPKLLIQFQNNGVVDDSQLPKDRFSAERLKGVDSTLKIQPAKLEDSAVYLCASSPWADNSPLHFGNGTRLTVT.